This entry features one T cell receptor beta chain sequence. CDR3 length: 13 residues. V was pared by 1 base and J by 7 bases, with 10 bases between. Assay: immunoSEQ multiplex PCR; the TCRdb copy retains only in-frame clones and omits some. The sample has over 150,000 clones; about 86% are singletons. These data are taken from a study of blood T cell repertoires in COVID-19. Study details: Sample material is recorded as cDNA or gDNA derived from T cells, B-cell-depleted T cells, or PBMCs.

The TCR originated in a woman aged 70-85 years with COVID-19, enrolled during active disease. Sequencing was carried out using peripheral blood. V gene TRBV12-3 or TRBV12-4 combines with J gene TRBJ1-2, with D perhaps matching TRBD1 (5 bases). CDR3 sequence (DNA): TGTGCCAGCAGTTTAGGGCAGGGTGGTGGCTACACCTTC. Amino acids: CASSLGQGGGYTF.